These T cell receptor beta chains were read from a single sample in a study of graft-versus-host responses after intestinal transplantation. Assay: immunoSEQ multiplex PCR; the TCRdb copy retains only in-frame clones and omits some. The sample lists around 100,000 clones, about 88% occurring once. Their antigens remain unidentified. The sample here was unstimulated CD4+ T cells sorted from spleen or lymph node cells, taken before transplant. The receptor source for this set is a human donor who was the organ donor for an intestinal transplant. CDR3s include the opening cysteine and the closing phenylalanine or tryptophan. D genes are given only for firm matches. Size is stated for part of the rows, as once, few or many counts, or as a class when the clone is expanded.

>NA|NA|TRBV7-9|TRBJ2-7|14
CASSVYGESYEQYF
TGTGCCAGCAGCGTCTATGGGGAGTCCTACGAGCAGTACTTC
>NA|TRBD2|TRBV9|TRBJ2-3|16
CASSGRPSGITDTQYF
TGTGCCAGCAGCGGCAGACCTAGCGGGATCACAGATACGCAGTATTTT
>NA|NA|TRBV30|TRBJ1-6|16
CAWSVRLSPYNSPLHF
TGTGCCTGGAGTGTACGTCTAAGCCCCTATAATTCACCCCTCCACTTT
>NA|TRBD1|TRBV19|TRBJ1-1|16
CASSSPPGTGAPWAFF
TGTGCCAGTAGCTCGCCCCCCGGGACAGGGGCCCCGTGGGCTTTCTTT
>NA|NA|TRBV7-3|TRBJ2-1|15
CASSPRPGRLNEQFF
TGTGCCAGCAGCCCACGGCCGGGACGCCTCAATGAGCAGTTCTTC
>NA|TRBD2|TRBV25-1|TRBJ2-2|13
CASSHRTSGELFF
TGTGCCAGCAGCCACCGGACTAGCGGGGAGCTGTTTTTT
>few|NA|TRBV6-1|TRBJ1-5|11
CASSFDMLQHF
TGTGCCAGCAGTTTCGACATGCTCCAGCATTTT
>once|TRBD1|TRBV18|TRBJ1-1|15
CASSGQGVLSTEAFF
TGTGCCAGCTCCGGACAGGGGGTCTTAAGCACTGAAGCTTTCTTT
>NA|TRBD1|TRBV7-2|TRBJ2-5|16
CASSLAVTGGQETQYF
TGTGCCAGCAGCTTAGCAGTTACAGGGGGACAAGAGACCCAGTACTTC
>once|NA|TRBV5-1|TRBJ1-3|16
CASSLAQLGSGNTIYF
TGCGCCAGCAGCTTGGCCCAATTAGGCTCTGGAAACACCATATATTTT
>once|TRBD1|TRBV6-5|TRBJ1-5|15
CASRSAGQGIQPQHF
TGTGCCAGCAGGTCCGCGGGACAGGGTATTCAGCCCCAGCATTTT
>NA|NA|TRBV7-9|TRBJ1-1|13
CASSLAWGSEAFF
TGTGCCAGCAGCTTAGCTTGGGGCTCTGAAGCTTTCTTT
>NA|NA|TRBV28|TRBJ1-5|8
CATSPQHF
TGTGCCACCTCACCCCAGCATTTT
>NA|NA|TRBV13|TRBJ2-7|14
CASSLGENSYEQYF
TGTGCCAGCAGCTTAGGAGAGAACTCCTACGAGCAGTACTTC
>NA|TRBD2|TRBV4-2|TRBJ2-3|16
CASSQQTSGGTDTQYF
TGTGCCAGCAGCCAACAGACTAGCGGGGGAACAGATACGCAGTATTTT
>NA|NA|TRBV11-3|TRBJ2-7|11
CASSLAYEQYF
TGTGCCAGCAGTTTAGCTTACGAGCAGTACTTC
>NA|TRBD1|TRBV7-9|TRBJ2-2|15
CASSLGDRDTGELFF
TGTGCCAGCAGCTTAGGGGACAGGGACACCGGGGAGCTGTTTTTT
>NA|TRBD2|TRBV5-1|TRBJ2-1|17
CASSSELAGEIYNEQFF
TGCGCCAGCAGCTCAGAACTCGCGGGGGAAATTTATAATGAGCAGTTCTTC
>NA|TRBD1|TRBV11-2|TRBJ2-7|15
CASSLDPGGQREQYF
TGTGCCAGCAGCTTAGATCCTGGGGGACAGCGGGAGCAGTACTTC
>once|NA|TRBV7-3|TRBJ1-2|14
CASSSLASGDGYTF
TGTGCCAGCAGCTCCCTCGCGAGTGGAGATGGCTACACCTTC
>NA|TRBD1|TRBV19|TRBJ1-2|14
CASTRTGDNYGYTF
TGTGCCAGTACCAGGACAGGGGATAACTATGGCTACACCTTC
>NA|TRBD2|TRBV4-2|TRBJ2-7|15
CASSPRAGGGTEQYF
TGTGCCAGCAGCCCCCGAGCGGGCGGGGGTACCGAGCAGTACTTC
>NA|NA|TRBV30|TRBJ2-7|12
CAWSRGAGEQYF
TGTGCCTGGAGTCGGGGGGCTGGTGAGCAGTACTTC
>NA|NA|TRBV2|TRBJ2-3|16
CASSDRAWDPRDTQYF
TGTGCCAGCAGTGACCGGGCCTGGGACCCTCGGGATACGCAGTATTTT
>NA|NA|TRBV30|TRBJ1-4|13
CAWRGQASEKLFF
TGTGCCTGGAGGGGGCAGGCATCCGAAAAACTGTTTTTT